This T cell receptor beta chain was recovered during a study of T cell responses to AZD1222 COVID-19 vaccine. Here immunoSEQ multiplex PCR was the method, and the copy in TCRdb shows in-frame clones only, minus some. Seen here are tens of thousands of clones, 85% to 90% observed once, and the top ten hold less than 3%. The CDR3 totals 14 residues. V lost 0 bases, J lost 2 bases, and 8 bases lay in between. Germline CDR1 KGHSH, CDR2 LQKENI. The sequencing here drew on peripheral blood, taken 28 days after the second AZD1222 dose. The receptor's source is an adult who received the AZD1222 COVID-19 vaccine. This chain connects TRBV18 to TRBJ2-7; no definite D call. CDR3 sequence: CASSPPLEPYEQYF. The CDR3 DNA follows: TGTGCCAGCTCACCACCGCTAGAACCCTACGAGCAGTACTTC.